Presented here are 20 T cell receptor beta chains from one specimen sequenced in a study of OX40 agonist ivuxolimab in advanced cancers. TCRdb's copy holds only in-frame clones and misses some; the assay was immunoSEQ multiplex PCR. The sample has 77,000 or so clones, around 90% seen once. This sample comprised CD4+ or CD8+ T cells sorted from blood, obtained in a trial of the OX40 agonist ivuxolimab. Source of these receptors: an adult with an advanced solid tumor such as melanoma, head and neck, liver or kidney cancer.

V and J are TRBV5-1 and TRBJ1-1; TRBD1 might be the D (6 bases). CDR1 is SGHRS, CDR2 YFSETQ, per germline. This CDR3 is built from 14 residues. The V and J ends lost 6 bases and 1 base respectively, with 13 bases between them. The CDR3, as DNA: TGCGCCAGCACCCTAGGGGGTGAGAACACTGAAGCTTTCTTT. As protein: CASTLGGENTEAFF.

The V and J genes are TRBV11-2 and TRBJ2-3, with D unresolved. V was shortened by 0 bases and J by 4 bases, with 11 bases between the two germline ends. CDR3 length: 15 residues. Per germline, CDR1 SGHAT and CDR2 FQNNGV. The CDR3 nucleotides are TGTGCCAGCAGCTTAGACCCCGTCACGGCAGATACGCAGTATTTT. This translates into CASSLDPVTADTQYF. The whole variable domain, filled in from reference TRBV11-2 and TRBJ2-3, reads EAGVAQSPRYKIIEKRQSVAFWCNPISGHATLYWYQQILGQGPKLLIQFQNNGVVDDSQLPKDRFSAERLKGVDSTLKIQPAKLEDSAVYLCASSLDPVTADTQYFGPGTRLTVL.

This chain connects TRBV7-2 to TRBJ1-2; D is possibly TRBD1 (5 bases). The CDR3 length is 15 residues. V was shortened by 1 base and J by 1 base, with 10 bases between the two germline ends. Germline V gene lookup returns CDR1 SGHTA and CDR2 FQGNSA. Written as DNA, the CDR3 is TGTGCCAGCAGCTTAGAACAGGCTCTTAACTATGGCTACACCTTC. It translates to CASSLEQALNYGYTF.

The CDR3 reads CASSPLGQLNTEAFF. DNA for the CDR3: TGTGCCAGCTCACCATTGGGACAGCTGAACACTGAAGCTTTCTTT. V is TRBV18 and J is TRBJ1-1, with TRBD1 matching 7 bases. This CDR3 is 15 amino acids long. Germline CDR1 reads KGHSH; CDR2 reads LQKENI. Trimming took 2 bases from V and 0 from J; bases not matched to a gene: 3.

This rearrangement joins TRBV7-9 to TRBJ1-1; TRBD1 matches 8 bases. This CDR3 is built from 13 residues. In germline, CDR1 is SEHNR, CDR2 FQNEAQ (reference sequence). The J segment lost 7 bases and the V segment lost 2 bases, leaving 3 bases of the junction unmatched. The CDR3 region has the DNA TGTGCCAGCAGCTTACTAGGACAGGGTGAAGCTTTCTTT. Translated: CASSLLGQGEAFF.

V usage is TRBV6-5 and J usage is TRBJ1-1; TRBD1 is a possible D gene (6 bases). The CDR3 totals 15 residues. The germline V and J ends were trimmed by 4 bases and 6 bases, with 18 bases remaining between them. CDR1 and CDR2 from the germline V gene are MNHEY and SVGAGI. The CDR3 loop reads CASSWRHTGGSEAFF. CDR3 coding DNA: TGTGCCAGCAGTTGGCGGCACACGGGGGGCTCTGAAGCTTTCTTT.

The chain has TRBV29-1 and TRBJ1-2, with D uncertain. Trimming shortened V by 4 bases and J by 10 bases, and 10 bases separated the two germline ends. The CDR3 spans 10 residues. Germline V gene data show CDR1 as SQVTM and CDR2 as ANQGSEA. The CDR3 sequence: CSVVQEVYTF. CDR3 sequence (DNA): TGCAGCGTTGTTCAGGAGGTCTACACCTTC. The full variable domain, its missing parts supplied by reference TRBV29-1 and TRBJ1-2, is SAVISQKPSRDICQRGTSLTIQCQVDSQVTMMFWYRQQPGQSLTLIATANQGSEATYESGFVIDKFPISRPNLTFSTLTVSNMSPEDSSIYLCSVVQEVYTFGSGTRLTVV.

DNA for the CDR3: TGCAGCGTTGAAATTCTTACTAGCGCGAGCTCCTACGAGCAGTACTTC. Its translation is CSVEILTSASSYEQYF. The chain combines TRBV29-1 with TRBJ2-7, with 7 bases fitting TRBD2. CDR3 length: 16 residues. Germline CDR1 and CDR2: SQVTM and ANQGSEA. V dropped 2 bases and J dropped 0; count of bases not matched to a gene: 10.

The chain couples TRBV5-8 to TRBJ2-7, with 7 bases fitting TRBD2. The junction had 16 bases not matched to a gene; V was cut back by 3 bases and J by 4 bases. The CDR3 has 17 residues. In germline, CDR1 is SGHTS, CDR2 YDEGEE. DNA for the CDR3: TGTGCCAGCAGCTCTCCGGAGGGACGGGGGGTTCGGTACGAGCAGTACTTC. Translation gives CASSSPEGRGVRYEQYF.

The CDR3 sequence: CASRGTGSNQPQHF. DNA for the CDR3: TGTGCCAGTAGGGGGACAGGTAGCAATCAGCCCCAGCATTTT. This chain uses TRBV19 with TRBJ1-5, with 8 bases identical to TRBD1. The ends lost 6 bases at V and 0 bases at J; junction bases unmatched: 1. This CDR3 is built from 14 residues. The germline V gene has CDR1 LNHDA and CDR2 SQIVND (reference sequence).

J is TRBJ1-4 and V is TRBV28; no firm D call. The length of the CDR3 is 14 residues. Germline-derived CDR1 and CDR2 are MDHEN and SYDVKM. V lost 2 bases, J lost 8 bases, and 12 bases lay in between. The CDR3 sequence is CASSLPPPDEKLFF. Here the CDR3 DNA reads TGTGCCAGCAGTTTACCCCCACCGGACGAAAAACTGTTTTTT.

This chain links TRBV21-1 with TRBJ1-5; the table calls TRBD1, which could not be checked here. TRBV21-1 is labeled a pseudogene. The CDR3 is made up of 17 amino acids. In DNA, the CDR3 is TGTGCCAGCAGCAAATGGGGGGACAGACTGTGCAATCAGCCCCAGCATTTT. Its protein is CASSKWGDRLCNQPQHF.

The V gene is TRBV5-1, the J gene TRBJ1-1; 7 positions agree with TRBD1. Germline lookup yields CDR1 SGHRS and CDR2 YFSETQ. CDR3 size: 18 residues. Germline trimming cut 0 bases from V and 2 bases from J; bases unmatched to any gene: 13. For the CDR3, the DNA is TGCGCCAGCAGCTTGGAAGTTCTAGGGACAGAGATTAACACTGAAGCTTTCTTT. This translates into CASSLEVLGTEINTEAFF.

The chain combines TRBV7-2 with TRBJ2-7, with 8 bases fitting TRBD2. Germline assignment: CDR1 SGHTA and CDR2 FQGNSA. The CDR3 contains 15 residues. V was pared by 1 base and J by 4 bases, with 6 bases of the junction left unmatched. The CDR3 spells CASSLGSGDLYEQYF. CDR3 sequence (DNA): TGTGCCAGCAGCTTAGGTAGCGGGGATTTATACGAGCAGTACTTC.

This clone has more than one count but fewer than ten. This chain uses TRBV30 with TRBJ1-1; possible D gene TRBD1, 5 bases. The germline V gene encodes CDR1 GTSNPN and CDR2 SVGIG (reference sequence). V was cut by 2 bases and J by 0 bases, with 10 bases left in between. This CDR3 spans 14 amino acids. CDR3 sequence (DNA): TGTGCCTGGAGTCAGACAGCCATGAACACTGAAGCTTTCTTT. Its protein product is CAWSQTAMNTEAFF.

CDR3 protein: CASSLEATEQYF. CDR3 nucleotide sequence: TGCGCCAGCAGCTTGGAGGCGACCGAGCAGTACTTC. This rearrangement joins TRBV5-1 to TRBJ2-7; D is uncertain. Germline assignment: CDR1 SGHRS and CDR2 YFSETQ. Trimming shortened V by 0 bases and J by 6 bases, and 7 bases separated the two germline ends. The CDR3 is 12 residues long.

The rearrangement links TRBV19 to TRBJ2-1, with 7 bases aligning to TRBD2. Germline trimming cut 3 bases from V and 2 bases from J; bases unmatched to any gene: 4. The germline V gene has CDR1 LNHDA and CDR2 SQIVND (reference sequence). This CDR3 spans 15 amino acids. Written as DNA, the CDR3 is TGTGCCAGTAGTATGGCGGGAGTCCCCTACAATGAGCAGTTCTTC. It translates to CASSMAGVPYNEQFF.

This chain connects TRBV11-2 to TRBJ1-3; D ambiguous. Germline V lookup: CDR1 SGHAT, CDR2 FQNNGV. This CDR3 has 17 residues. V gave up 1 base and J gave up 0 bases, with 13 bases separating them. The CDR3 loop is CASSLAMVGSSGNTIYF. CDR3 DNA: TGTGCCAGCAGCTTAGCAATGGTCGGTTCCTCTGGAAACACCATATATTTT.

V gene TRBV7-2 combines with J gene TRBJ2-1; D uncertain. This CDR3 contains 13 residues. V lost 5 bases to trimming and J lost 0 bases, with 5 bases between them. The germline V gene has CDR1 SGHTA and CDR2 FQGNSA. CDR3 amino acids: CASSESSYNEQFF. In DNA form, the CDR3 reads TGTGCCAGCAGCGAGAGCTCCTACAATGAGCAGTTCTTC.

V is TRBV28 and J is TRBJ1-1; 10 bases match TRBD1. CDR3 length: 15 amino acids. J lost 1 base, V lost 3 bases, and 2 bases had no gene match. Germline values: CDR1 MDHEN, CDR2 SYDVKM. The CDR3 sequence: CASSLGDRGNTEAFF. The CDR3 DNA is TGTGCCAGCAGTTTGGGGGACAGGGGGAACACTGAAGCTTTCTTT.